These 26 T cell receptor beta chains originate from one sample sequenced in a study of T cell clones after liver transplantation. Profiled with immunoSEQ multiplex PCR; TCRdb holds only in-frame clones, not every one. The sample has some 61,000 clones, more than 70% seen once; the top ten hold about a tenth. The sample consisted of CD4+ T cells from blood, taken at the 22-month timepoint. Receptors were obtained from a human patient who received a liver transplant. The T cells may come from the graft donor.

The chain has TRBV7-9 and TRBJ2-5; TRBD1 matches at 11 bases. CDR3 size: 16 residues. The V and J ends lost 1 base and 1 base, in that order; junction bases with no gene match: 2. Germline CDR1 is SEHNR and CDR2 is FQNEAQ (reference sequence). Written as DNA, the CDR3 is TGTGCCAGCAGCTTAGGGGACAGGGGGGTCCAAGAGACCCAGTACTTC. Residues: CASSLGDRGVQETQYF.

This clone was observed a handful of times. The chain is built from TRBV6-5 and TRBJ2-7, with 8 bases that match TRBD1. Unmatched junction bases numbered 4, after V lost 6 bases and J lost 3 bases. The CDR3 runs 13 residues. The germline gives CDR1 MNHEY, CDR2 SVGAGI. In DNA, the CDR3 is TGTGCCAGCAGGAAAGGACAGGGCTACGAGCAGTACTTC. This gives the protein CASRKGQGYEQYF.

The V gene is TRBV19, the J gene TRBJ2-7; 13 bases agree with TRBD2. The CDR3 runs 16 residues. Germline V lookup: CDR1 LNHDA, CDR2 SQIVND (reference sequence). With 5 bases clipped from V and 0 bases from J, the junction kept 4 bases outside the gene matches. The chain's CDR3 is CASSSRTSGGSYEQYF. Here the CDR3 DNA reads TGTGCCAGTAGTTCCCGGACTAGCGGGGGCTCCTACGAGCAGTACTTC.

This clone has only a few counts. V gene TRBV28 combines with J gene TRBJ1-1, with TRBD1 matching 8 bases. Germline trimming cut 6 bases from V and 0 bases from J; bases unmatched to any gene: 12. The CDR3 consists of 17 residues. Germline V gives CDR1 MDHEN, CDR2 SYDVKM. This chain's CDR3 is CASSSWGNRGMNTEAFF. As DNA, the CDR3 is TGTGCCAGCAGCTCATGGGGGAACAGGGGGATGAACACTGAAGCTTTCTTT.

The rearrangement joins TRBV9 to TRBJ1-1; D is undetermined. Germline CDR1 and CDR2: SGDLS and YYNGEE. The V and J ends lost 3 bases and 3 bases respectively, with 12 bases between them. The CDR3 length is 14 residues. CDR3 in DNA: TGTGCCAGCAGCGCCCTCAGCCGAGACACTGAAGCTTTCTTT. Protein sequence: CASSALSRDTEAFF.

The rearrangement joins TRBV5-1 to TRBJ2-2, with TRBD1 matching 7 bases. V trimming: 2 bases; J trimming: 2 bases; junction bases outside the gene matches: 9. This CDR3 is built from 17 residues. Germline CDR1 SGHRS, CDR2 YFSETQ. As DNA, the CDR3 is TGCGCCAGCAGCTTTGGGACAGACCCCTTAAACACCGGGGAGCTGTTTTTT. This encodes CASSFGTDPLNTGELFF.

This clone occurred a few times. This chain connects TRBV7-9 to TRBJ1-1; no clear D gene. Trimming cost V 5 bases and J 2 bases, with 21 bases left between them. The germline V gene has CDR1 SEHNR and CDR2 FQNEAQ (reference sequence). The length of the CDR3 is 17 residues. In DNA form, the CDR3 reads TGTGCCAGCAGCCCTACGCGGACGTGGGGTCTTAACACTGAAGCTTTCTTT. Its translation: CASSPTRTWGLNTEAFF.

The chain uses TRBV7-3 and TRBJ2-5, with TRBD2 as a possible D gene (5 bases). V was trimmed by 1 base and J by 4 bases, leaving 19 bases between them. This CDR3 contains 17 residues. Germline V gene data show CDR1 as SGHTA and CDR2 as FQGTGA. The CDR3 nucleotides read TGTGCCAGCAGCTTAAGAGAGGGCCCGAGGCCCGGAGAGACCCAGTACTTC. It translates to CASSLREGPRPGETQYF.

This rearrangement joins TRBV5-4 to TRBJ2-5, with TRBD2 as a possible D gene (7 bases). Germline-derived CDR1 and CDR2 are SGHNT and YYREEE (reference sequence). Trimming left V 4 bases short and J 5 bases short, with 18 bases between. The CDR3 length is 15 residues. CDR3 protein: CASSPRGEGGETQYF. Here the CDR3 DNA reads TGTGCCAGCAGCCCAAGGGGGGAGGGAGGGGAGACCCAGTACTTC.

This sequence joins TRBV5-5 and TRBJ1-4; 9 bases fit TRBD1. Trimming cost V 1 base and J 5 bases; bases outside gene matches: 3. Germline V gene sequence: CDR1 SGHKS, CDR2 YYEKEE (reference sequence). The CDR3 length is 15 residues. The CDR3 DNA is TGTGCCAGCAGCTTGCGGGACAGGGAAAATGAAAAACTGTTTTTT. Residues: CASSLRDRENEKLFF.

The chain recombines TRBV28 with TRBJ2-7; D perhaps matches TRBD1 (6 bases). The CDR3 is 13 residues long. Germline-derived CDR1 and CDR2 are MDHEN and SYDVKM. Trimming took 2 bases from V and 2 from J, leaving 7 bases between them. The CDR3 nucleotides are TGTGCCAGCAGTTTAGACAGGCCCTACGAGCAGTACTTC. Its protein is CASSLDRPYEQYF.

This chain joins TRBV15 and TRBJ2-7, with TRBD1 identical over 7 bases. The CDR3 extends over 14 amino acids. J was trimmed by 3 bases and V by 5 bases; bases with no gene match: 7. In germline, CDR1 is LNHNV, CDR2 YYDKDF (reference sequence). The CDR3 bases are TGTGCCACCAGCGTAGGGGGCGGAAGCTACGAGCAGTACTTC. Its translation: CATSVGGGSYEQYF.

V and J are TRBV10-3 and TRBJ1-1; a possible D gene is TRBD1 (5 bases). Trimming cost V 0 bases and J 5 bases, with 10 bases left between them. The CDR3 length is 14 residues. Germline loops: CDR1 ENHRY, CDR2 SYGVKD. CDR3 protein: CAISESEGLTEAFF. The CDR3 DNA reads as TGTGCCATCAGTGAGTCGGAGGGGTTGACTGAAGCTTTCTTT.

This clone was counted only a few times. V is TRBV7-9 and J is TRBJ1-2; a possible D gene is TRBD1 (5 bases). This CDR3 has 13 amino acids. The germline V gene encodes CDR1 SEHNR and CDR2 FQNEAQ (reference sequence). With 5 bases removed from V and 8 bases from J, the gap between germline ends came to 15 bases. The chain's CDR3 is CASSPGDSRGYTF. The CDR3 DNA sequence: TGTGCCAGCAGCCCGGGGGACTCCCGGGGCTACACCTTC.

The chain carries TRBV27 and TRBJ2-3; D is undetermined. Deletions cut 3 bases from V and 0 bases from J, with 7 bases between. This CDR3 contains 14 residues. Germline values: CDR1 MNHEY, CDR2 SMNVEV (reference sequence). The CDR3 DNA sequence: TGTGCCAGCAGTTTGGAACGAAGCACAGATACGCAGTATTTT. Residues: CASSLERSTDTQYF.

This rearrangement joins TRBV4-2 to TRBJ2-3; 7 bases fit TRBD2. The CDR3 runs 15 residues. Per germline, CDR1 LGHNA and CDR2 YNFKEQ. The junction had 4 bases not matched to a gene; V was cut back by 0 bases and J by 4 bases. CDR3 nucleotide sequence: TGTGCCAGCAGCCAAGATGGGGGGGTCTCAGATACGCAGTATTTT. It specifies CASSQDGGVSDTQYF.

The V and J genes are TRBV9 and TRBJ1-4; TRBD1 matches 10 bases. V lost 6 bases and J lost 7; bases outside the gene matches: 9. The CDR3 contains 15 residues. The germline CDR1 and CDR2 sequences are SGDLS and YYNGEE. CDR3 loop: CASTKGGTGVEKLFF. CDR3 nucleotide sequence: TGTGCCAGCACCAAGGGCGGGACAGGGGTTGAAAAACTGTTTTTT. The full variable domain, with the rest looked up from reference TRBV9 and TRBJ1-4, is DSGVTQTPKHLITATGQRVTLRCSPRSGDLSVYWYQQSLDQGLQFLIQYYNGEERAKGNILERFSAQQFPDLHSELNLSSLELGDSALYFCASTKGGTGVEKLFFGSGTQLSVL.

This clone qualifies as medium-sized (0.01 to 0.1%). V usage is TRBV9 and J usage is TRBJ1-2; the D is unclear. Trimming stripped 0 bases from V and 5 bases from J, with 11 bases between. The V gene's germline CDR1 is SGDLS and CDR2 YYNGEE. The CDR3 spans 14 residues. The CDR3, as DNA: TGTGCCAGCAGCGTAGTGGCAGGAGCGTATGGCTACACCTTC. Its protein is CASSVVAGAYGYTF.

This sequence joins TRBV30 and TRBJ1-1, with TRBD1 matching over 9 bases. CDR1 is GTSNPN and CDR2 is SVGIG in the germline V gene (reference sequence). V was pared by 6 bases and J by 10 bases, with 6 bases of the junction left unmatched. The CDR3 consists of 11 residues. The CDR3, as DNA: TGTGCCTGCGCGACAGGGGGGAGAGCTTTCTTT. Its translation: CACATGGRAFF.

The rearrangement uses TRBV5-8 and TRBJ2-5; 9 positions match TRBD2. With V trimmed by 6 bases and J by 2 bases, 8 bases remained unmatched. This CDR3 contains 15 residues. Germline CDR1 and CDR2: SGHTS and YDEGEE. The CDR3 DNA reads TGTGCCAGCACCCGGACTAGCGTATCTCAAGAGACCCAGTACTTC. Translation: CASTRTSVSQETQYF.

This clone has more than one count but fewer than ten. The chain carries TRBV25-1 and TRBJ1-5, with D hard to call. CDR1 is MGHDK, CDR2 SYGVNS, per germline. Deletions cut 5 bases from V and 1 base from J, with 9 bases between. The CDR3 is 14 residues long. CDR3 nucleotides: TGTGCCAGCAGTCTCACGGGAAGCAATCAGCCCCAGCATTTT. The encoded protein is CASSLTGSNQPQHF.

V is TRBV6-1 and J is TRBJ1-5; D not resolved. Looked up from germline, CDR1 is MNHNS and CDR2 is SASEGT. The CDR3 covers 13 residues. Between the trimmed V and J ends, which lost 8 bases and 7 bases, there was a span of 15 bases. The DNA of the CDR3 is TGTGCCAGCTCCCCAGACCGAGAACAGCCCCAGCATTTT. Translated, it gives CASSPDREQPQHF.

The chain uses TRBV5-8 and TRBJ1-3; possibly TRBD1 for D (5 bases). This CDR3 has 15 residues. Trimming took 1 base from V and 7 from J, leaving 15 bases between them. Germline V lookup: CDR1 SGHTS, CDR2 YDEGEE. CDR3 DNA sequence: TGTGCCAGCAGCTTGCCTTGGGTCTCAGGGAACACCATATATTTT. This encodes CASSLPWVSGNTIYF.

The sample holds one count of this clone. The V call is TRBV5-1, the J call TRBJ2-6; D gene unclear. Trimming shortened V by 0 bases and J by 0 bases, and 4 bases separated the two germline ends. Germline-derived CDR1 and CDR2 are SGHRS and YFSETQ. This CDR3 is 15 amino acids long. DNA for the CDR3: TGCGCCAGCAGCTTGGAAGGCTCTGGGGCCAACGTCCTGACTTTC. Protein product: CASSLEGSGANVLTF.

The chain uses TRBV7-3 and TRBJ1-1, with D hard to call. The CDR3 runs to 13 residues. CDR1 and CDR2 from the germline V gene are SGHTA and FQGTGA. V dropped 5 bases and J dropped 4 bases, with 11 bases sitting between them. The CDR3 nucleotides are TGTGCCAGCAGCCAAGGGCAATCCACTGAAGCTTTCTTT. It specifies CASSQGQSTEAFF. The full variable domain, rest sourced from reference TRBV7-3 and TRBJ1-1, is GAGVSQTPSNKVTEKGKYVELRCDPISGHTALYWYRQSLGQGPEFLIYFQGTGAADDSGLPNDRFFAVRPEGSVSTLKIQRTERGDSAVYLCASSQGQSTEAFFGQGTRLTVV.

This clone has more than one count but fewer than ten. At the DNA level, this CDR3 is encoded by other sequences in the same sample as well. The chain links TRBV30 to TRBJ1-2, with D possibly TRBD1 on 5 matching bases. Trimming shortened V by 0 bases and J by 4 bases, and 12 bases separated the two germline ends. This CDR3 has 14 amino acids. The germline V gene encodes CDR1 GTSNPN and CDR2 SVGIG (reference sequence). The CDR3: CAWSVRGALYGYTF. The CDR3 coding sequence is TGTGCCTGGAGTGTCCGAGGGGCCCTCTATGGCTACACCTTC.